This T cell receptor (beta chain) was sequenced for a study of response to subunit inactivated influenza vaccine. Study-level points and caveats: Authors proposed each seasonal influenza vaccination draws in few new T cells.

TCRdb fed the RT-PCR reads into MiXCR, producing one record per CDR3 protein. The sample yields more than 550,000 distinct CDR3 sequences, about 11% seen once. J lost 7 bases, V lost 1 base, and 6 bases had no gene match. The CDR3 runs to 13 residues. Germline V CDR1 and CDR2: DFQATT, SNEGSKA (reference sequence). With regard to this clonotype: Its antigen is undetermined.

Another study also made use of these data, one on T cells expressing NK-cell markers. That investigation notes: 5'RACE template switching built TCR beta cDNA with unique molecular identifiers. Sequencing of TCR beta repertoires drew on sorted CD3+CD56+NKG2C+, CD3+CD56+NKG2C- and CD3+CD56-NKG2C+ T cells. These same clonotypes (in several donors) also led the CD3+CD56-NKG2C+ fraction.

The TCR originated in a man aged 45-60 years who received an inactivated influenza vaccine. The genes are TRBV20-1 and TRBJ2-7; TRBD2 matches 8 bases. Specimen: PBMCs from blood, collected on the day of vaccination. The CDR3 reads CSARGREGWEQYF. Here the CDR3 DNA reads TGCAGTGCTAGAGGTCGGGAGGGATGGGAGCAGTACTTC.